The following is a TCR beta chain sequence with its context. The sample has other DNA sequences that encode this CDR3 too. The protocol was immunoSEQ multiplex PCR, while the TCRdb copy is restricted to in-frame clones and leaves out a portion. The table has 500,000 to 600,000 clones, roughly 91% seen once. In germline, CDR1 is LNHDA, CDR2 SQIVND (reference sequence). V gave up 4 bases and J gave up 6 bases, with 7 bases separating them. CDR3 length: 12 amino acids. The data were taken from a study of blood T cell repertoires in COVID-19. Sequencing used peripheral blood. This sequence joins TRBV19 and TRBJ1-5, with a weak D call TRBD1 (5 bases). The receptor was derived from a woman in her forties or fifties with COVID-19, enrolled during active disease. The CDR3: CASSTGGQPQHF. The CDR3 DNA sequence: TGTGCCAGTAGTACGGGGGGTCAGCCCCAGCATTTT.